This T cell receptor beta chain originates from a study of regulatory T cells in long-lasting Graves disease. Study information: Freshly diagnosed Graves' patients had used antithyroid drugs for under 3 months.

Time point in this sample: newly diagnosed GD, antithyroid drugs for less than 3 months. TCR sequences were obtained from RNA taken from PBMCs. Graves' disease diagnoses used American Thyroid Association guidelines. Libraries of TCR beta came from iRepertoire HTBI primers plus Arm-PCR of CDR3 regions. TCRdb re-called the multiplex PCR reads through MiXCR, storing one row per CDR3 protein. In the table there are 440,000 or so distinct CDR3 sequences, 15% of which are singletons. The V gene's germline CDR1 is SGDLS and CDR2 YYNGEE. The length of the CDR3 is 18 residues. The V gene lost 0 bases and the J gene lost 0 bases, with 19 bases spanning the gap. These data were also filed under a second study, of T cells in Graves' hyperthyroidism and ophthalmopathy. That source reports: The HTBI primer set drove a first-round RT-PCR of the TCR CDR3. The model anticipated ophthalmopathy a median around 6 months pre-onset.

The sequences come from peripheral blood mononuclear cells (PBMCs), collected at new diagnosis, from a patient treated with antithyroid drugs. The receptor was isolated from a woman aged 30 to 39 with Graves disease. The genes are TRBV9 and TRBJ2-7, with TRBD2 as a possible D gene (7 bases). DNA for the CDR3: TGTGCCAGCAGCGTAGGTATTCAAGGGGGAGGGGCCTCCTACGAGCAGTACTTC. The encoded protein is CASSVGIQGGGASYEQYF.